Listed below are T cell receptor beta chains from one sample, sequenced in a study of CD8+CD57+ T cells in acquired aplastic anemia. TCRdb redid the calling of the reads with MiXCR, one entry per CDR3 protein. This table holds just over 400,000 distinct CDR3 sequences, 65% to 75% found once. Specimen: sorted CD4+, CD8+, or CD8+CD57+ T cells (not recorded which) from PBMCs. These receptors originate from a human donor in good health, serving as a control. The CDR3 runs from the conserved cysteine through the conserved F or W. A D gene is named only where the DNA matches it firmly. Only some rows state a clone size, as once, few, many or a class for expanded clones.

V gene: TRBV12-5
clone size: -
J gene: TRBJ1-1
D gene: -
CDR3 protein: CASSSNQQGNDTEAFF
CDR3 DNA: TGTGCTAGTAGTTCCAATCAACAGGGAAATGACACTGAAGCTTTCTTT

V gene: TRBV5-6
clone size: many
J gene: TRBJ1-3
D gene: -
CDR3 protein: CASSLVGSGNTIYF
CDR3 DNA: TGTGCCAGCAGCTTGGTGGGATCTGGAAACACCATATATTTT

V gene: TRBV7-2
clone size: -
J gene: TRBJ1-6
D gene: TRBD1
CDR3 protein: CASMRGTGTPLHF
CDR3 DNA: TGTGCCAGCATGCGTGGGACAGGGACGCCCCTCCACTTT

V gene: TRBV20-1
clone size: -
J gene: TRBJ1-2
D gene: -
CDR3 protein: CSATPLAKAPIWYGYTF
CDR3 DNA: TGCAGTGCTACCCCCCTAGCAAAGGCTCCAATTTGGTATGGCTACACCTTC

V gene: TRBV10-3
clone size: -
J gene: TRBJ2-7
D gene: -
CDR3 protein: CATTAGTRSYEQYF
CDR3 DNA: TGTGCCACCACCGCCGGGACTCGGAGCTACGAGCAGTACTTC

V gene: TRBV5-4
clone size: few
J gene: TRBJ2-7
D gene: -
CDR3 protein: CASRPDSGPYEQYF
CDR3 DNA: TGTGCCAGCAGGCCGGACAGTGGGCCCTACGAGCAGTACTTC

V gene: TRBV19
clone size: -
J gene: TRBJ1-6
D gene: -
CDR3 protein: CASSTGPLGSPLHF
CDR3 DNA: TGTGCCAGTAGTACCGGACCATTAGGTTCGCCCCTCCATTTT

V gene: TRBV9
clone size: -
J gene: TRBJ2-1
D gene: -
CDR3 protein: CASSEAVRGNGGVDEQFF
CDR3 DNA: TGTGCCAGCAGTGAAGCGGTTCGGGGTAACGGTGGCGTGGATGAGCAGTTCTTC

V gene: TRBV20-1
clone size: -
J gene: TRBJ2-7
D gene: -
CDR3 protein: CSAWTNDRPQLPVLIYEQYF
CDR3 DNA: TGCAGTGCTTGGACTAACGACCGACCGCAACTCCCCGTCCTCATCTACGAGCAGTACTTC

V gene: TRBV2
clone size: many
J gene: TRBJ2-3
D gene: -
CDR3 protein: CASSPGTLSTDTQYF
CDR3 DNA: TGTGCCAGCAGTCCCGGGACCTTGAGCACAGATACGCAGTATTTT

V gene: TRBV6-6
clone size: many
J gene: TRBJ2-1
D gene: -
CDR3 protein: CASSNSHTSSYNEQFF
CDR3 DNA: TGTGCCAGCAGTAATAGCCATACGAGCTCCTACAATGAGCAGTTCTTC

V gene: TRBV9
clone size: -
J gene: TRBJ1-3
D gene: TRBD1
CDR3 protein: CASSAPGGQRAGNTIYF
CDR3 DNA: TGTGCCAGCAGCGCGCCCGGGGGACAGAGGGCTGGAAACACCATATATTTT

V gene: TRBV24-1
clone size: -
J gene: TRBJ2-7
D gene: -
CDR3 protein: CATSPGITYNEQYF
CDR3 DNA: TGTGCCACCAGTCCAGGGATAACCTACAATGAGCAGTACTTC

V gene: TRBV7-9
clone size: -
J gene: TRBJ2-7
D gene: TRBD1
CDR3 protein: CASSERDRAIGYEQYF
CDR3 DNA: TGTGCCAGCAGCGAGCGGGACAGGGCGATAGGATACGAGCAGTACTTC

V gene: TRBV24-1
clone size: -
J gene: TRBJ1-1
D gene: -
CDR3 protein: CATSAKGYTEAFF
CDR3 DNA: TGTGCCACCAGTGCCAAGGGTTACACTGAAGCTTTCTTT

V gene: TRBV30
clone size: many
J gene: TRBJ1-1
D gene: -
CDR3 protein: CAWSGAEAFF
CDR3 DNA: TGTGCCTGGAGTGGGGCTGAAGCTTTCTTT

V gene: TRBV5-1
clone size: -
J gene: TRBJ1-5
D gene: TRBD1
CDR3 protein: CASSDPGQWALIGNQPQHF
CDR3 DNA: TGCGCCAGCAGCGATCCGGGACAGTGGGCCCTTATTGGCAATCAGCCCCAGCATTTT

V gene: TRBV25-1
clone size: once
J gene: TRBJ1-2
D gene: -
CDR3 protein: CASHPDGLRLYGYTF
CDR3 DNA: TGTGCCAGCCACCCGGACGGACTAAGACTCTATGGCTACACCTTC

V gene: TRBV15
clone size: -
J gene: TRBJ1-2
D gene: -
CDR3 protein: CATSRDRGGYTF
CDR3 DNA: TGTGCCACCAGCAGAGATAGGGGCGGCTACACCTTC

V gene: TRBV20-1
clone size: -
J gene: TRBJ2-5
D gene: -
CDR3 protein: CSARDEPYHYF
CDR3 DNA: TGCAGTGCTAGAGATGAGCCCTATCACTACTTC

V gene: TRBV7-6
clone size: -
J gene: TRBJ2-7
D gene: -
CDR3 protein: CASSLGAEYEQYF
CDR3 DNA: TGTGCCAGCAGCTTAGGTGCGGAATACGAGCAGTACTTC

V gene: TRBV11-2
clone size: -
J gene: TRBJ1-1
D gene: -
CDR3 protein: CASSLAGISTEAFF
CDR3 DNA: TGTGCCAGCAGCTTAGCAGGGATCAGCACTGAAGCTTTCTTT

V gene: TRBV6-6
clone size: many
J gene: TRBJ2-1
D gene: TRBD2
CDR3 protein: CASQLRSGGLAGDNEQFF
CDR3 DNA: TGTGCCAGTCAGTTACGTTCTGGGGGACTAGCGGGGGACAATGAGCAGTTCTTC

V gene: TRBV29-1
clone size: once
J gene: TRBJ1-4
D gene: TRBD1
CDR3 protein: CSVAPTQGRSGLFF
CDR3 DNA: TGCAGCGTTGCGCCGACACAGGGGAGGAGTGGTCTGTTTTTT

V gene: TRBV20-1
clone size: many
J gene: TRBJ2-1
D gene: -
CDR3 protein: CSARWSGGLNEQFF
CDR3 DNA: TGCAGTGCTAGGTGGAGCGGTGGGTTGAATGAGCAGTTCTTC

V gene: TRBV7-9
clone size: -
J gene: TRBJ2-3
D gene: -
CDR3 protein: CASSRDRTDTQYF
CDR3 DNA: TGTGCCAGCAGCCGTGACAGGACAGATACGCAGTATTTT

V gene: TRBV7-9
clone size: many
J gene: TRBJ2-3
D gene: -
CDR3 protein: CASSLALAGARYTQYF
CDR3 DNA: TGTGCCAGCAGCTTAGCGCTCGCGGGGGCCCGGTATACGCAGTATTTT